This T cell receptor beta chain was captured in a study of control samples from healthy donors and cancer patients. Trimming removed 6 bases at V and 5 bases at J, with 19 bases between. This CDR3 has 16 residues. Germline CDR1 reads KGHSH; CDR2 reads LQKENI. Produced via immunoSEQ multiplex PCR; TCRdb's table is partial and in-frame only. The sample lists about 61,000 clones, roughly 89% occurring once. V gene TRBV18 combines with J gene TRBJ1-4, with D perhaps TRBD1 (6 bases). Sequenced material: PBMCs. This clonotype was sampled from a man aged 60 to 69 with colorectal cancer. CDR3 in amino acids: CASSQPNRVKNEKLFF. The CDR3 nucleotides read TGTGCCAGCTCGCAACCCAACAGGGTAAAGAATGAAAAACTGTTTTTT.